Below, one T cell receptor (beta chain) is given with its context. TCRdb keeps only in-frame clones here, not all; method: immunoSEQ multiplex PCR. The sample carries a few hundred thousand clones, approximately 88% recorded once. These data belong to a study of blood T cell repertoires in COVID-19. The CDR3 is 18 residues long. V was trimmed by 4 bases and J by 2 bases, leaving 19 bases between them. Germline CDR1 and CDR2: SGHRS and YFSETQ. This chain links TRBV5-1 with TRBJ1-6; perhaps TRBD1 as D (6 bases). Specimen: PBMCs or T cells enriched from blood (not recorded which). The sequence was collected from a man aged 25 to 40 who had recovered from COVID-19. CDR3 sequence (DNA): TGCGCCAGCAGCCATCGAAGGTCTGGACAGACCTATAATTCACCCCTCCACTTT. This gives the protein CASSHRRSGQTYNSPLHF. The full variable domain, with the rest looked up from reference TRBV5-1 and TRBJ1-6, is KAGVTQTPRYLIKTRGQQVTLSCSPISGHRSVSWYQQTPGQGLQFLFEYFSETQRNKGNFPGRFSGRQFSNSRSEMNVSTLELGDSALYLCASSHRRSGQTYNSPLHFGNGTRLTVT.